This passage covers 32 T cell receptor beta chains from one sample sequenced in a study of blood T cells in healthy people across ages (dated by TCRdb to between 2015 and 2016). Libraries came from 5' RACE. TCRdb names Illumina HiSeq 2500 as the instrument used. The second PCR ran for about 6 to 12 cycles and used a J-beta primer mix along with a sample-barcoded 5' primer. TCRdb's own reprocessing of the public reads used fastp at Q25 and MiXCR and kept productive beta chains. Merged by CDR3 protein, the rows form single entries marked with the most common genes and DNA. In all, the sample holds about 540,000 distinct CDR3 sequences, and about 24% of those were seen once. Just over 8.5% of the sample belongs to the ten largest clones. These same records also appear under a second study, on T cells of mothers and their children.

Input material: blood. The receptor source for this set is a boy younger than 18 in good health.

The chain couples TRBV4-2 to TRBJ2-5, with TRBD2 identical over 7 bases. The length of the CDR3 is 17 residues. The germline gives CDR1 LGHNA, CDR2 YNFKEQ. V shed 1 base and J 11 bases; nucleotides not matched to a gene: 19. DNA of the CDR3: TGTGCCAGCAGCCAAGGCGCGCTAGCGGAGAGCTCCTACGGGCAGTACTTC. This sequence encodes CASSQGALAESSYGQYF.

The chain combines TRBV3-1 with TRBJ2-2; 8 nucleotides match TRBD2. Germline CDR1 and CDR2: LGHDT and YNNKEL (reference sequence). Trimming cost V 1 base and J 5 bases; bases outside gene matches: 12. The CDR3 is 18 amino acids. The CDR3 nucleotides read TGTGCCAGCAGCCAAGTTGTTAGCGGGACGACGGGGACCGGGGAGCTGTTTTTT. Its protein is CASSQVVSGTTGTGELFF.

The rearrangement uses TRBV11-1 and TRBJ2-2; D possibly matches TRBD1 or TRBD2 (5 bases each). In germline, CDR1 is SGHAT, CDR2 FQDESV (reference sequence). The CDR3 runs to 15 residues. Trimming removed 5 bases at V and 4 bases at J, with 14 bases between. The CDR3 protein is CASSPRDGSTGELFF. CDR3 in DNA: TGTGCCAGCAGCCCTAGGGACGGAAGCACCGGGGAGCTGTTTTTT. The full variable domain, rest sourced from reference TRBV11-1 and TRBJ2-2, is EAEVAQSPRYKITEKSQAVAFWCDPISGHATLYWYRQILGQGPELLVQFQDESVVDDSQLPKDRFSAERLKGVDSTLKIQPAELGDSAMYLCASSPRDGSTGELFFGEGSRLTVL.

This clonotype was observed once. The V call is TRBV12-3 or TRBV12-4, the J call TRBJ1-1, with a possible D match to TRBD1 (6 bases). Trimming took 10 bases from V and 4 from J, leaving 16 bases between them. The CDR3 runs 13 residues. Here the CDR3 DNA reads TGTGCCACGATGAGGGGGTATGGCACTGAAGCTTTCTTT. Protein sequence: CATMRGYGTEAFF.

The V call is TRBV12-3 or TRBV12-4, the J call TRBJ2-7; D is uncertain. The CDR3 has 14 amino acids. V was shortened by 4 bases and J by 5 bases, with 15 bases between the two germline ends. CDR3 in amino acids: CASSSTGLGDEQYF. CDR3 nucleotide sequence: TGTGCCAGCAGTTCGACGGGCCTCGGCGACGAGCAGTACTTC.

As for this clonotype: A read error is possible here, since a much larger clone lies one base away. The chain employs TRBV5-6 and TRBJ2-3; tentatively, D is TRBD2 (6 bases). Trimming pared 4 bases from V and 1 base from J, leaving 13 bases between. The CDR3 length is 15 residues. Germline V gene lookup returns CDR1 SGHDT and CDR2 YYEEEE. The CDR3 spells CASSIGASGTDTQYF. In DNA form, the CDR3 reads TGTGCCAGCAGCATTGGGGCTAGCGGCACAGATACGCAGTATTTT.

Details on this clonotype: One junction end disagrees with the germline gene, perhaps due to a read error. The chain couples TRBV29-1 to TRBJ2-4; no firm D call. This CDR3 spans 13 amino acids. The germline V gene has CDR1 SQVTM and CDR2 ANQGSEA. The CDR3, as DNA: TGCAGCGTTCAAGATTCGGCCAAAAACATTCAGTACTTC. Its protein is CSVQDSAKNIQYF.

The rearrangement joins TRBV20-1 to TRBJ2-7; TRBD2 might be the D (5 bases). The V gene lost 0 bases and the J gene lost 4 bases, with 13 bases spanning the gap. Germline values: CDR1 DFQATT, CDR2 SNEGSKA (reference sequence). The CDR3 contains 14 residues. The CDR3 coding sequence is TGCAGTGCTAGAGACCAGACCCCGGGGTACGAGCAGTACTTC. Encoded protein: CSARDQTPGYEQYF.

This clonotype was seen only a few times. This CDR3 reads CASSPSTLTGMGTQYF. The CDR3 DNA sequence: TGTGCCAGCAGCCCGAGTACTTTGACAGGGATGGGGACCCAGTACTTC. The chain couples TRBV7-2 to TRBJ2-5; 7 positions agree with TRBD1. Germline lookup yields CDR1 SGHTA and CDR2 FQGNSA. There are 16 residues in the CDR3. With 5 bases clipped from V and 7 bases from J, the junction kept 16 bases outside the gene matches. Variable domain in full (rest from reference TRBV7-2 and TRBJ2-5): GAGVSQSPSNKVTEKGKDVELRCDPISGHTALYWYRQSLGQGLEFLIYFQGNSAPDKSGLPSDRFSAERTGGSVSTLTIQRTQQEDSAVYLCASSPSTLTGMGTQYFGPGTRLLVL.

A few counts support this clonotype. V usage is TRBV7-2 and J usage is TRBJ2-1, with 7 bases fitting TRBD2. The V and J ends lost 5 bases and 5 bases, in that order; junction bases with no gene match: 3. The CDR3 runs to 13 residues. From germline, CDR1 is SGHTA and CDR2 FQGNSA. The CDR3 nucleotides are TGTGCCAGCAGCGGGGGGGTCAACAATGAGCAGTTCTTC. Protein: CASSGGVNNEQFF.

The chain carries TRBV7-9 and TRBJ1-1, with 9 bases that match TRBD1. J lost 4 bases, V lost 1 base, and 22 bases had no gene match. Germline V lookup: CDR1 SEHNR, CDR2 FQNEAQ (reference sequence). There are 21 residues in the CDR3. CDR3 nucleotides: TGTGCCAGCAGCTTAGTAGCATTGCGCCTTCGGGACAGGGTTGATAGCACTGAAGCTTTCTTT. This gives the protein CASSLVALRLRDRVDSTEAFF.

CDR3 residues: CATRRGLAGSLHEQYF. The DNA of the CDR3 is TGTGCCACTAGGAGGGGACTAGCGGGTTCTCTCCACGAGCAGTACTTC. This chain links TRBV21-1 with TRBJ2-5; the D call TRBD2 from the table was never checked on the DNA. Gene TRBJ2-7 matches the end of the DNA better, so the J call may be wrong. TRBV21-1 is given as a pseudogene. The CDR3 is made up of 16 amino acids.

This clonotype was counted between two and nine times. The chain couples TRBV27 to TRBJ1-4, with 10 bases lining up with TRBD1. Looked up from germline, CDR1 is MNHEY and CDR2 is SMNVEV (reference sequence). The CDR3 runs to 15 residues. Trimming cost V 4 bases and J 8 bases; bases outside gene matches: 7. This CDR3 reads CASSYTRTGGEKLFF. The CDR3 DNA follows: TGTGCCAGCAGTTATACTAGGACAGGGGGGGAAAAACTGTTTTTT.

This clonotype was picked up a small number of times. The rearrangement links TRBV4-1 to TRBJ2-3; D not certain. The CDR3 runs 18 residues. Trimming took 1 base from V and 2 from J, leaving 19 bases between them. From germline, CDR1 is MGHRA and CDR2 YSYEKL. The CDR3 loop reads CASSQGILGSQNTDTQYF. The CDR3 DNA follows: TGCGCCAGCAGCCAAGGTATCCTGGGCAGCCAAAACACAGATACGCAGTATTTT.

V and J are TRBV24-1 and TRBJ2-7; a weak D match, TRBD1 (6 bases). V lost 3 bases to trimming and J lost 7 bases, with 9 bases between them. Germline V gene sequence: CDR1 KGHDR, CDR2 SFDVKD. CDR3 length equals 12 residues. The CDR3 DNA reads TGTGCCACCAGTGATCCAGGGGAAGAGCAGTACTTC. It yields the protein CATSDPGEEQYF.

The gene calls are TRBV11-2 and TRBJ2-7; 9 bases agree with TRBD2. The ends lost 0 bases at V and 0 bases at J; junction bases unmatched: 3. CDR3 size: 16 residues. Germline CDR1 and CDR2: SGHAT and FQNNGV. The CDR3 sequence is CASSLDLAGNSYEQYF. CDR3 sequence (DNA): TGTGCCAGCAGCTTAGACCTAGCGGGGAACTCCTACGAGCAGTACTTC. Full variable domain (rest looked up from reference TRBV11-2 and TRBJ2-7): EAGVAQSPRYKIIEKRQSVAFWCNPISGHATLYWYQQILGQGPKLLIQFQNNGVVDDSQLPKDRFSAERLKGVDSTLKIQPAKLEDSAVYLCASSLDLAGNSYEQYFGPGTRLTVT.

The chain recombines TRBV3-1 with TRBJ2-5; possibly TRBD1 or TRBD2 for D (5 bases each). The CDR3 has 13 residues. Germline assignment: CDR1 LGHDT and CDR2 YNNKEL (reference sequence). V was trimmed by 5 bases and J by 4 bases, leaving 11 bases between them. The chain's CDR3 is CASSTRERETQYF. In DNA form, the CDR3 reads TGTGCCAGCAGCACCAGGGAGCGAGAGACCCAGTACTTC.

The chain has TRBV7-2 and TRBJ1-1; D call uncertain. The CDR3 covers 14 residues. The germline V and J ends were trimmed by 7 bases and 2 bases, with 14 bases remaining between them. The germline V gene encodes CDR1 SGHTA and CDR2 FQGNSA. CDR3 amino acids: CASTFPGRNTEAFF. The CDR3 nucleotides are TGTGCCAGCACCTTCCCGGGCCGCAACACTGAAGCTTTCTTT.

This chain connects TRBV20-1 to TRBJ2-2; either TRBD1 or TRBD2 may fit D (5 bases each). The CDR3 is 16 amino acids. The germline V gene has CDR1 DFQATT and CDR2 SNEGSKA (reference sequence). With 5 bases removed from V and 2 bases from J, the gap between germline ends came to 18 bases. DNA for the CDR3: TGCAGTGCTGCCGATTATTCGGGGCGAAACACCGGGGAGCTGTTTTTT. Its protein is CSAADYSGRNTGELFF.

The CDR3 spells CASSPQEGRNEQFF. In DNA form, the CDR3 reads TGTGCCAGCAGTCCCCAGGAAGGGCGGAATGAGCAGTTCTTC. The rearrangement uses TRBV12-3 or TRBV12-4 and TRBJ2-1; no clear D. The CDR3 extends over 14 amino acids. Trimming removed 5 bases from V and 7 bases from J, with 15 bases in between.

This clonotype was picked up many times. V gene TRBV27 combines with J gene TRBJ2-7, with TRBD1 matching over 8 bases. The V segment lost 2 bases and the J segment 0 bases; nucleotides outside the gene matches: 6. From germline, CDR1 is MNHEY and CDR2 SMNVEV (reference sequence). CDR3 length: 16 amino acids. The CDR3 region is CASSLTGGTGSYEQYF. CDR3 bases: TGTGCCAGCAGTTTAACGGGCGGGACAGGCTCCTACGAGCAGTACTTC.

This clonotype came up a few times. This sequence joins TRBV29-1 and TRBJ2-1, with D unclear. The CDR3 loop spans 18 amino acids. V was shortened by 2 bases and J by 4 bases, with 24 bases between the two germline ends. Germline CDR1 is SQVTM and CDR2 is ANQGSEA. CDR3 loop: CSVEQLRQRDFLYNEQFF. In nucleotides, the CDR3 is TGCAGCGTTGAACAGCTACGGCAAAGGGATTTTTTATACAATGAGCAGTTCTTC.

This chain links TRBV20-1 with TRBJ2-7; the match to TRBD2 covers 9 bases. CDR3 length: 13 amino acids. Germline V CDR1 and CDR2: DFQATT, SNEGSKA (reference sequence). The CDR3: CNSLAGSSYEQYF. CDR3 coding DNA: TGCAACTCCCTAGCGGGAAGCTCCTACGAGCAGTACTTC.

The rearrangement joins TRBV25-1 to TRBJ2-1; 9 positions match TRBD2. Trimming cost V 5 bases and J 7 bases; bases outside gene matches: 9. The CDR3 is 15 amino acids. Germline V gene sequence: CDR1 MGHDK, CDR2 SYGVNS. CDR3 residues: CASSPAGGPKNEQFF. DNA of the CDR3: TGTGCCAGCAGTCCGGCGGGGGGGCCGAAAAATGAGCAGTTCTTC. Together with reference TRBV25-1 and TRBJ2-1, the CDR3 gives the full variable domain: EADIYQTPRYLVIGTGKKITLECSQTMGHDKMYWYQQDPGMELHLIHYSYGVNSTEKGDLSSESTVSRIRTEHFPLTLESARPSHTSQYLCASSPAGGPKNEQFFGPGTRLTVL.

This clonotype was picked up a small number of times. The chain combines TRBV20-1 with TRBJ2-4, with TRBD1 identical over 8 bases. This CDR3 region has 12 residues. J gave up 15 bases and V 2 bases, and 9 bases lay outside the gene matches. Germline lookup yields CDR1 DFQATT and CDR2 SNEGSKA (reference sequence). The CDR3 DNA reads TGCAGTGCTAGATACCGACAGGGGATTAGGTACTTC. Protein product: CSARYRQGIRYF.

The sample holds a few counts of this clonotype. The chain recombines TRBV7-3 with TRBJ2-1; the D gene is possibly TRBD2 (5 bases). The germline V and J ends were trimmed by 4 bases and 0 bases, with 10 bases remaining between them. From germline, CDR1 is SGHTA and CDR2 FQGTGA. The CDR3 is 15 amino acids. The CDR3 nucleotides are TGTGCCAGCAGCTCCCAGGCGGGCTCCTACAATGAGCAGTTCTTC. The encoded protein is CASSSQAGSYNEQFF.

The J gene is TRBJ2-5, the V gene TRBV3-1; maybe TRBD2 (6 bases). The CDR3 has 15 residues. Trimming took off 4 bases at V and 4 bases at J, with 16 bases between the two ends. Germline loops: CDR1 LGHDT, CDR2 YNNKEL (reference sequence). The CDR3 DNA is TGTGCCAGCAGCCTACGTCGGGGGTTGGGAGAGACCCAGTACTTC. Its protein product is CASSLRRGLGETQYF.

The sample holds a few counts of this clonotype. The chain combines TRBV4-3 with TRBJ2-3, with D possibly TRBD2 on 6 matching bases. The germline CDR1 and CDR2 sequences are LGHNA and YSLEER. There are 16 residues in the CDR3. The V end lost 0 bases, the J end lost 2 bases, and 12 bases lay between the germline ends. DNA for the CDR3: TGCGCCAGCAGCCAAGAGCCCGGGAGTTACACAGATACGCAGTATTTT. As protein: CASSQEPGSYTDTQYF.

This clonotype has just a few counts. The chain uses TRBV4-3 and TRBJ2-5; D gene unclear. With 2 bases removed from V and 5 bases from J, the gap between germline ends came to 6 bases. Germline assignment: CDR1 LGHNA and CDR2 YSLEER. This CDR3 comprises 12 residues. The CDR3 bases are TGCGCCAGCAGCCAATACGGCGAGACCCAGTACTTC. This translates into CASSQYGETQYF.

This clonotype was counted a few times. V gene TRBV20-1 combines with J gene TRBJ2-5; D gene unclear. CDR3 size: 14 residues. Germline assignment: CDR1 DFQATT and CDR2 SNEGSKA (reference sequence). Trimming took 3 bases from V and 1 from J, leaving 12 bases between them. CDR3 residues: CSASPDGSQETQYF. The CDR3 coding sequence is TGCAGTGCTAGTCCGGACGGTTCCCAAGAGACCCAGTACTTC.

The chain joins TRBV28 to TRBJ2-6; TRBD1 is a possible D gene (5 bases). The germline gives CDR1 MDHEN, CDR2 SYDVKM. The V end was cut by 3 bases, the J end by 0 bases, with 15 bases between. This CDR3 has 18 residues. CDR3 loop: CASSFRQIKISGANVLTF. CDR3 sequence (DNA): TGTGCCAGCAGTTTCCGACAGATAAAAATCTCTGGGGCCAACGTCCTGACTTTC.

This clonotype appeared a few times. The chain couples TRBV20-1 to TRBJ2-7; TRBD2 aligns across 9 bases. Looked up from germline, CDR1 is DFQATT and CDR2 is SNEGSKA (reference sequence). Germline trimming cut 2 bases from V and 2 bases from J; bases unmatched to any gene: 4. There are 14 residues in the CDR3. The CDR3 nucleotides read TGCAGTGCTAGACCTCTAGCGGGGACCTACGAGCAGTACTTC. Amino acids: CSARPLAGTYEQYF.